Listed below are T cell receptor beta chains from one sample, sequenced in a study of response to subunit inactivated influenza vaccine. Each CDR3 protein is one row after TCRdb ran MiXCR on the RT-PCR reads. The sample yields 550,000 to 800,000 distinct CDR3 sequences, about 14% seen once. The source was PBMCs from blood, collected roughly 15 days before vaccination. The receptor set was obtained from a man aged 50-60 years who received an inactivated influenza vaccine. Each CDR3 is given with its conserved first and last residue. Each record gives: clone size, J gene, V gene, D gene, CDR3 protein, CDR3 DNA. D genes are given only for firm matches. Some rows have no size entry. The others give once, few or many, or a class for an expanded clone.

-	TRBJ2-7	TRBV5-5	-	CASSFTGLYEQYF	TGTGCCAGCAGCTTTACAGGGTTGTACGAGCAGTACTTC
-	TRBJ2-1	TRBV20-1	TRBD2	CSARRLAGVSWGNEQFF	TGCAGTGCTAGGCGGCTAGCGGGAGTCTCTTGGGGCAATGAGCAGTTCTTC
once	TRBJ1-6	TRBV27	-	CASRPQGSTSPLHF	TGTGCCAGCAGGCCACAGGGTAGCACTTCACCCCTCCACTTT
-	TRBJ2-3	TRBV29-1	TRBD2	CSVVGLVTDTQYF	TGCAGCGTTGTGGGACTAGTAACAGATACGCAGTATTTT
-	TRBJ2-1	TRBV7-2	TRBD2	CASSLRGTSIEQFF	TGTGCCAGCAGCTTACGCGGGACTAGCATTGAGCAGTTCTTC
many	TRBJ2-3	TRBV28	-	CASSSSVGGKSDTQYF	TGTGCCAGCAGTTCCTCGGTGGGGGGTAAATCAGATACGCAGTATTTT
few	TRBJ2-3	TRBV21-1	-	CASSKHELRGDALNYTQYF	TGTGCCAGCAGCAAACATGAGCTTAGGGGAGACGCTCTTAATTATACGCAGTATTTT
few	TRBJ2-3	TRBV11-2	-	CASRTRRAPYTQYF	TGTGCCAGCAGGACACGGCGAGCGCCATATACGCAGTATTTT
-	TRBJ2-7	TRBV7-2	-	CASSLPGANEQYF	TGTGCCAGCAGCTTACCGGGGGCCAACGAGCAGTACTTC
-	TRBJ1-5	TRBV7-8	-	CASSLVGRSGQPQHF	TGTGCCAGCAGCTTAGTTGGGCGTTCCGGTCAGCCCCAGCATTTT
-	TRBJ2-7	TRBV5-1	TRBD1	CASSLRTGEKGEQYF	TGCGCCAGCAGCTTGCGGACAGGGGAGAAAGGCGAGCAGTACTTC
-	TRBJ1-4	TRBV12-3/TRBV12-4	-	CASSHRDNEKLFF	TGTGCCAGCAGTCATAGGGACAACGAAAAACTGTTTTTT
many	TRBJ2-3	TRBV10-3	TRBD1	CAISEPTGGTDTQYF	TGTGCCATCAGTGAACCGACAGGGGGGACAGATACGCAGTATTTT
-	TRBJ2-6	TRBV18	TRBD1	CASSPSPGGSSGANVLTF	TGTGCCAGCTCACCAAGCCCAGGGGGTAGCTCTGGGGCCAACGTCCTGACTTTC
-	TRBJ2-1	TRBV20-1	TRBD2	CSARLAGGYRSYNEQFF	TGCAGTGCCAGACTAGCGGGAGGCTATCGTTCCTACAATGAGCAGTTCTTC
-	TRBJ2-1	TRBV29-1	TRBD2	CSVGWSSGFAENNEQFF	TGCAGCGTTGGGTGGTCTAGCGGGTTTGCGGAGAACAATGAGCAGTTCTTC
-	TRBJ1-1	TRBV12-3/TRBV12-4	-	CASSTGILNTEAFF	TGTGCCAGCAGTACCGGGATCCTGAACACTGAAGCTTTCTTT
-	TRBJ1-1	TRBV12-3/TRBV12-4	-	CASSPPGRTAEAFF	TGTGCCAGCAGCCCCCCGGGAAGAACGGCTGAAGCTTTCTTT
few	TRBJ2-1	TRBV7-2	-	CASSRGHGGFF	TGTGCCAGCAGCAGAGGTCATGGAGGGTTCTTC
-	TRBJ2-1	TRBV29-1	-	CSVAAKAVYNEQFF	TGCAGCGTTGCGGCCAAGGCTGTATACAATGAGCAGTTCTTC
-	TRBJ1-6	TRBV3-1	-	CASREAGASSPLHF	TGTGCCAGCCGGGAGGCAGGGGCGTCTTCACCCCTCCACTTT
many	TRBJ1-1	TRBV12-3/TRBV12-4	-	CASRGQSDTEAFF	TGTGCCAGCAGAGGACAGTCGGACACTGAAGCTTTCTTT
few	TRBJ2-1	TRBV29-1	-	CSVGGAARRVNEQFF	TGCAGCGTTGGAGGAGCGGCCCGCCGAGTCAATGAGCAGTTCTTC
-	TRBJ2-3	TRBV10-3	-	CAISESRGIGTDTQYF	TGTGCCATCAGTGAGTCAAGGGGAATCGGCACAGATACGCAGTATTTT
-	TRBJ2-7	TRBV7-8	-	CASSLGKFSEQYF	TGTGCCAGCAGCTTGGGCAAATTCAGCGAGCAGTACTTC
few	TRBJ2-2	TRBV28	-	CASSFRAGTGELFF	TGTGCCAGCAGTTTCCGGGCGGGGACCGGGGAGCTGTTTTTT